A selection of T cell receptor beta chains follows, all from one sample in a study of blood T cell repertoires in COVID-19. TCRdb's copy holds only in-frame clones and misses some; the assay was immunoSEQ multiplex PCR. Seen here are 200,000 to 250,000 clones, 90% to 95% observed once, and the top ten hold approximately 0.77%. Source material: peripheral blood. All receptors come from a man in his 60s with COVID-19, enrolled during active disease. The CDR3 runs from the conserved cysteine through the conserved F or W. D genes are given only for firm matches. Not every row has a clone size; where given, it reads once, few, many or a size class.

J	V	D	size	DNA	CDR3
TRBJ1-2	TRBV27	TRBD1	-	TGTGCCAGCAGTTCGGGACAGGGATACTATGGCTACACCTTC	CASSSGQGYYGYTF
TRBJ2-7	TRBV7-2	-	-	TGTGCCAGCAGCTTAGGGGCCGGGGTCCTCTCCTACGAGCAGTACTTC	CASSLGAGVLSYEQYF
TRBJ2-1	TRBV27	TRBD2	-	TGTGCCACCTCCGACCCTAGCGGGGGGATGTACAATGAGCAGTTCTTC	CATSDPSGGMYNEQFF
TRBJ1-6	TRBV29-1	TRBD1	-	TGCAGCGTGTTCCGGGACAGAGGGTCACCCCTCCACTTT	CSVFRDRGSPLHF
TRBJ2-5	TRBV5-1	-	-	TGCGCCAGCAGCTTGAATTGGCCGGGGGAAGAGACCCAGTACTTC	CASSLNWPGEETQYF
TRBJ2-1	TRBV10-3	TRBD2	-	TGTGCCATCAGGGGACTATCTTACAATGAGCAGTTCTTC	CAIRGLSYNEQFF
TRBJ1-1	TRBV3-1/TRBV3-2	-	-	TGTGCCAGCAGCCGGGGAGGTATTAACACTGAAGCTTTCTTT	CASSRGGINTEAFF
TRBJ1-6	TRBV30	TRBD1	many	TGTGCCTGGAGTGTTGTCCGACAGGGAAGGGTGGGATCACCCCTCCACTTT	CAWSVVRQGRVGSPLHF
TRBJ1-4	TRBV5-1	TRBD1	-	TGCGCCAGCAGCTATAGACAGGGAGACGAAAAACTGTTTTTT	CASSYRQGDEKLFF
TRBJ2-2	TRBV25-1	TRBD1	-	TGTGCCAGCAGTAGAGGGGGCGGCTGGGAGCTGTTTTTT	CASSRGGGWELFF
TRBJ2-1	TRBV9	-	-	TGTGCCAGCAGCGTACTAGCTCAAGACCCCAATGAGCAGTTCTTC	CASSVLAQDPNEQFF
TRBJ2-7	TRBV30	-	-	TGTGCCTGGACCCATCCCCTGAGCCAGGTTTTCTACGAGCAGTACTTC	CAWTHPLSQVFYEQYF
TRBJ1-2	TRBV6-5	-	few	TGTGCCAGCTCACTGCAGGACCGAGGGTATGGCTACACCTTC	CASSLQDRGYGYTF
TRBJ1-1	TRBV5-1	TRBD1	-	TGCGCCAGCAGCTCGGGACAGGAGAACACTGAAGCTTTCTTT	CASSSGQENTEAFF
TRBJ1-2	TRBV4-3	TRBD1	-	TGCGCCAGCAGCCAAGGCCGACCCCTACTGACAGGGGACTATGGCTACACCTTC	CASSQGRPLLTGDYGYTF
TRBJ1-2	TRBV3-1/TRBV3-2	TRBD1	-	TGTGCCAGCAGCCGAACTGGGGGACAGATTAACTATGGCTACACCTTC	CASSRTGGQINYGYTF
TRBJ1-1	TRBV10-1	-	-	TGCGCCAGCAGTGTTCTGGGTGGGGGCGGAACAACTGAAGCTTTCTTT	CASSVLGGGGTTEAFF
TRBJ1-1	TRBV10-3	TRBD1	-	TGTGCCAGCCGAGGGGGCGCTTTTACTGAAGCTTTCTTT	CASRGGAFTEAFF
TRBJ2-1	TRBV5-1	-	-	TGCGCCAGCAGCTCCGGGAACAATGAGCAGTTCTTC	CASSSGNNEQFF
TRBJ2-1	TRBV5-1	-	-	TGCGCCAGCAGCTTGGTTAGTCCCTCCTACAATGAGCAGTTCTTC	CASSLVSPSYNEQFF
TRBJ2-3	TRBV30	TRBD2	-	TGTGCCTGGACTAGCGGAGTCGCAACAGATACGCAGTATTTT	CAWTSGVATDTQYF
TRBJ1-2	TRBV6-6	TRBD1	-	TGTGCCAGCAGTCTAACCGGGACAGGGGGCGCTCAAGGCTACACCTTC	CASSLTGTGGAQGYTF
TRBJ1-5	TRBV20-1	-	-	TGCAGTGCTAGTTCTACAGATAGCAATCAGCCCCAGCATTTT	CSASSTDSNQPQHF
TRBJ2-1	TRBV18	TRBD1	-	TGTGCCAGCTCACTGGGGACAGGGGGGTCCTACAATGAGCAGTTCTTC	CASSLGTGGSYNEQFF
TRBJ2-1	TRBV12-3/TRBV12-4	-	once	TGTGCCAGCAGTTTGCGACAGTACAATGAGCAGTTCTTC	CASSLRQYNEQFF
TRBJ2-1	TRBV6-2/TRBV6-3	-	-	TGTGCCAGCAGTTACTCGATCTCGGGGGATGAGCAGTTCTTC	CASSYSISGDEQFF